This entry concerns a single TCR beta chain. The target antigen is unknown. This entry is derived from a study of cytomegalovirus exposure and HLA in healthy donors. At the level of the study: A previous analysis identified 90 million to 140 million unique TCR beta sequences derived from some 170 million T cells.

Study-wide results and limits: Later, TCR association rates were found to vary by HLA locus, highest for DRB1 and lowest for HLA-C. Some V segments (TRBV6-2 and TRBV6-3 among them) were excluded as indistinguishable. With further analysis later on, most CMV-associated TCR beta chains appeared HLA-restricted.

Amplification used 60 Vbeta primers and 13 Jbeta primers. The protocol was immunoSEQ multiplex PCR, while the TCRdb copy is restricted to in-frame clones and leaves out a portion. Found here are approximately 140,000 clones, less than 85% of them singletons; the top ten hold about 6.7%. The germline CDR1 and CDR2 sequences are SGDLS and YYNGEE. The CDR3 has 15 residues. Trimming pared 6 bases from V and 0 bases from J, leaving 14 bases between. The source of this sequence is a man aged 45-65 years in good health and CMV-seropositive. Specimen: PBMCs. The genes are TRBV9 and TRBJ2-3; D is possibly TRBD2 (6 bases). CDR3 region: CASTLGGTSTDTQYF. The CDR3, as DNA: TGTGCCAGCACCCTGGGCGGGACCAGCACAGATACGCAGTATTTT.